The present T cell receptor beta chain was sequenced within a study of blood T cell repertoires in COVID-19. Study information: The study drew acute and convalescent COVID-19 samples from the United States, Italy and Spain. Nucleic acid was either cDNA or gDNA, and it came from T cells, B-cell-depleted T cells, or PBMCs.

A Seattle source enrolled patients during active infection and followed them longitudinally. In the authors' methods: Amplified reference gene primers provided the basis for estimating nucleated cell counts. The method was immunoSEQ multiplex PCR; TCRdb's version includes in-frame clones alone and lacks a portion of them. V and J calls and clone size are as listed in that table; D and trimming were resolved from the DNA. The table lists over 200,000 clones, 80% to 90% of them singletons. Looked up from germline, CDR1 is SGHRS and CDR2 is YFSETQ. V was trimmed by 0 bases and J by 6 bases, leaving 9 bases between them. The length of the CDR3 is 14 residues.

The source of this sequence is a man in his forties or fifties with COVID-19, enrolled during active disease. The specimen sequenced was peripheral blood. The V call is TRBV5-1, the J call TRBJ2-2; D remains unclear. CDR3: CASSLGSVAGELFF. The CDR3 region has the DNA TGCGCCAGCAGCTTGGGAAGCGTGGCCGGGGAGCTGTTTTTT.